The 25 T cell receptor beta chains given below trace back to one sample, sequenced in a study of regulatory T cells in long-lasting Graves disease (dated by TCRdb to the early 2020s). Library preparation employed multiplex PCR. TCRdb lists the instrument as Illumina HiSeq 4000. TCR beta libraries were built with iRepertoire HTBI primers and Arm-PCR amplification of CDR3 regions. TCRdb passed the public sequencing reads through fastp at Q25 and MiXCR, retaining productive beta sequences. Identical CDR3 protein sequences are pooled into one entry, listed with their most common genes and DNA. Across this sample there are almost 350,000 distinct CDR3 sequences, with about 20% seen only once. The ten largest account for 29% of the sample. The time point label here, explained by the study, means: persistent/refractory GD, antithyroid drugs over 5 years with positive TRAb. RNA was extracted from PBMCs in TRIzol for both TCR sequencing and RNA sequencing.

This sample comprised peripheral blood mononuclear cells (PBMCs), obtained when the disease was refractory, from a patient treated with antithyroid drugs. These receptors all come from a female donor with Graves disease.

The rearrangement uses TRBV20-1 and TRBJ1-6; 10 bases line up with TRBD1. Germline V lookup: CDR1 DFQATT, CDR2 SNEGSKA (reference sequence). CDR3 length: 15 amino acids. After removal of 0 bases from V and 11 bases from J, the junction contained 7 bases not matched to a gene. In nucleotides, the CDR3 is TGCAGTGCTAGAGACGCGGGACAGGGGTGGACACCCCTCCACTTT. Its protein is CSARDAGQGWTPLHF.

In this sample, this clonotype turned up many times. The gene calls are TRBV14 and TRBJ1-6; D not certain. CDR1 SGHDN and CDR2 FVKESK come from the germline V gene. The CDR3 runs 17 residues. The V and J ends lost 3 bases and 6 bases respectively, with 18 bases between them. The CDR3 DNA reads TGTGCCAGCAGCCATTATAAGGCGGTATCCGGTAATTCACCCCTCCACTTT. The encoded protein is CASSHYKAVSGNSPLHF.

A few counts support this clonotype. This chain connects TRBV18 to TRBJ1-6; 7 nucleotides line up with TRBD1. From germline, CDR1 is KGHSH and CDR2 LQKENI. The V segment lost 4 bases and the J segment 6 bases; nucleotides outside the gene matches: 6. The CDR3 runs to 15 residues. The chain's CDR3 is CASSLLTGTNSPLHF. The CDR3 nucleotides are TGTGCCAGCTCACTCCTGACAGGGACTAATTCACCCCTCCACTTT.

This clonotype was counted between two and nine times. The chain carries TRBV25-1 and TRBJ2-4; maybe TRBD2 (6 bases). Trimming left V 4 bases short and J 0 bases short, with 7 bases between. The CDR3 is 14 residues long. Per germline, CDR1 MGHDK and CDR2 SYGVNS. CDR3 protein: CASSAAGAKNIQYF. The CDR3 region has the DNA TGTGCCAGCAGTGCAGCGGGAGCCAAAAACATTCAGTACTTC.

At least ten counts were recorded for this clonotype. V and J are TRBV30 and TRBJ2-5; D unresolved. The CDR3 is 13 amino acids. Looked up from germline, CDR1 is GTSNPN and CDR2 is SVGIG (reference sequence). Trimming cost V 0 bases and J 0 bases, with 5 bases left between them. The CDR3 sequence: CAWSVGHQETQYF. Written as DNA, the CDR3 is TGTGCCTGGAGTGTAGGTCACCAAGAGACCCAGTACTTC.

On this clonotype: A single base separates this from a much larger clone, so it may be a read error. As DNA, the CDR3 is TGTACCAGCAGCTTGGGGGACCCTCAAAACATTCAGTACTTC. Protein product: CTSSLGDPQNIQYF. The chain has TRBV5-5 and TRBJ2-4; possibly TRBD1 or TRBD2 for D (5 bases each). The CDR3 runs 14 residues. Germline V gene lookup returns CDR1 SGHKS and CDR2 YYEKEE (reference sequence).

This clonotype was seen repeatedly, ten times or more. V usage is TRBV28 and J usage is TRBJ1-5; no definite D call. Deletions cut 11 bases from V and 4 bases from J, with 18 bases between. Germline loops: CDR1 MDHEN, CDR2 SYDVKM. The CDR3 consists of 14 residues. The DNA for the CDR3 is TGTGCCGGCTCCCGGGTCAGCGAGAATCAGCCCCAGCATTTT. It yields the protein CAGSRVSENQPQHF.

This clonotype was detected ten times or more. The gene calls are TRBV2 and TRBJ2-2; a possible D gene is TRBD2 (5 bases). The V end lost 3 bases, the J end lost 0 bases, and 11 bases lay between the germline ends. The CDR3 consists of 16 residues. Looked up from germline, CDR1 is SNHLY and CDR2 is FYNNEI. Here the CDR3 reads CASSDLPGTNTGELFF. The CDR3 DNA reads as TGTGCCAGCAGTGATTTGCCCGGGACGAACACCGGGGAGCTGTTTTTT. The variable domain in full, completed from reference TRBV2 and TRBJ2-2, reads EPEVTQTPSHQVTQMGQEVILRCVPISNHLYFYWYRQILGQKVEFLVSFYNNEISEKSEIFDDQFSVERPDGSNFTLKIRSTKLEDSAMYFCASSDLPGTNTGELFFGEGSRLTVL.

The chain links TRBV5-6 to TRBJ2-4; D might be TRBD2 (6 bases). The CDR3 is 15 amino acids. Germline V gene sequence: CDR1 SGHDT, CDR2 YYEEEE. V was cut by 3 bases and J by 0 bases, with 10 bases left in between. CDR3 DNA: TGTGCCAGCAGCTCCGGCGGGACAGCCAAAAACATTCAGTACTTC. It specifies CASSSGGTAKNIQYF.

This clonotype was counted ten times or more. The J gene is TRBJ2-7, the V gene TRBV12-3 or TRBV12-4; D assignment may be TRBD1 or TRBD2 (5 bases each). Deletions cut 3 bases from V and 5 bases from J, with 14 bases between. There are 14 residues in the CDR3. The CDR3 here is CASSLRGALDEQYF. The CDR3, as DNA: TGTGCCAGCAGTTTGAGGGGCGCCCTGGACGAGCAGTACTTC.

The genes are TRBV5-1 and TRBJ2-6; a possible D gene is TRBD1 (6 bases). Germline V gives CDR1 SGHRS, CDR2 YFSETQ. The CDR3 runs to 16 residues. Trimming stripped 4 bases from V and 3 bases from J, with 14 bases between. CDR3 residues: CASSTGWIVGANVLTF. The CDR3 DNA reads as TGCGCCAGCAGCACAGGGTGGATAGTTGGGGCCAACGTCCTGACTTTC.

This clonotype was seen ten or more times. This chain uses TRBV6-2 or TRBV6-3 with TRBJ1-1, with D uncertain. This CDR3 region has 15 residues. From germline, CDR1 is MNHEY and CDR2 SVGEGT. The ends were cut back, 1 base at V and 0 bases at J, with 9 bases in the middle. CDR3 DNA sequence: TGTGCCAGCAGTTACTACATCCCTATGAACACTGAAGCTTTCTTT. Translation: CASSYYIPMNTEAFF.

This clonotype was detected many times. V usage is TRBV20-1 and J usage is TRBJ1-5; D unclear. The ends were cut back, 3 bases at V and 0 bases at J, with 12 bases in the middle. This CDR3 is built from 15 residues. Germline loops: CDR1 DFQATT, CDR2 SNEGSKA (reference sequence). CDR3 DNA sequence: TGCAGTGCTAGTTTTGCGGGCAATAGCAATCAGCCCCAGCATTTT. Its protein product is CSASFAGNSNQPQHF.

This clonotype was observed many times. V usage is TRBV7-6 and J usage is TRBJ1-1, with D possibly matching TRBD1 (5 bases). Germline assignment: CDR1 SGHVS and CDR2 FNYEAQ. Deletions cut 1 base from V and 3 bases from J, with 12 bases between. CDR3 size: 15 residues. The CDR3 spells CASSLGTGGDTEAFF. CDR3 bases: TGTGCCAGCAGCTTAGGTACGGGGGGGGACACTGAAGCTTTCTTT.

This clonotype turned up a few times. V is TRBV6-1 and J is TRBJ2-7, with D maybe TRBD1 (6 bases). Germline values: CDR1 MNHNS, CDR2 SASEGT. Trimming cost V 6 bases and J 2 bases, with 8 bases left between them. This CDR3 has 12 amino acids. CDR3 in amino acids: CASRTGTYEQYF. CDR3 bases: TGTGCCAGCAGGACAGGCACCTACGAGCAGTACTTC.

This clonotype was picked up a small number of times. The gene calls are TRBV5-5 and TRBJ2-5; TRBD1 agrees at 7 bases. The J segment lost 2 bases and the V segment lost 4 bases, leaving 11 bases of the junction unmatched. CDR1 and CDR2 from the germline V gene are SGHKS and YYEKEE (reference sequence). This CDR3 contains 16 residues. The CDR3 loop is CASSLGFGTAQETQYF. In DNA form, the CDR3 reads TGTGCCAGCAGCCTGGGCTTCGGGACAGCTCAAGAGACCCAGTACTTC.

The rearrangement links TRBV6-2 or TRBV6-3 to TRBJ2-7; no definite D call. CDR3 length: 13 residues. The V end lost 8 bases, the J end lost 2 bases, and 13 bases lay between the germline ends. Germline V lookup: CDR1 MNHEY, CDR2 SVGEGT. The DNA for the CDR3 is TGTGCCAGCCTCGAGCACCCAGCCTACGAGCAGTACTTC. It translates to CASLEHPAYEQYF.

This clonotype was seen only a few times. The J gene is TRBJ1-1, the V gene TRBV14; 7 nucleotides match TRBD1. The J segment lost 3 bases and the V segment lost 0 bases, leaving 10 bases of the junction unmatched. The CDR3 consists of 17 residues. Germline CDR1 and CDR2: SGHDN and FVKESK. The CDR3 coding sequence is TGTGCCAGCAGCCAAGACCTACGGACAGGTGGGGACACTGAAGCTTTCTTT. Translated, it gives CASSQDLRTGGDTEAFF. The variable domain in full, completed from reference TRBV14 and TRBJ1-1, reads EAGVTQFPSHSVIEKGQTVTLRCDPISGHDNLYWYRRVMGKEIKFLLHFVKESKQDESGMPNNRFLAERTGGTYSTLKVQPAELEDSGVYFCASSQDLRTGGDTEAFFGQGTRLTVV.

This chain uses TRBV7-9 with TRBJ2-7, with a weak D call TRBD2 (5 bases). The CDR3 is 15 amino acids. V gave up 1 base and J gave up 7 bases, with 17 bases separating them. Germline CDR1 SEHNR, CDR2 FQNEAQ (reference sequence). The CDR3 here is CASSLVGVREGEQYF. DNA of the CDR3: TGTGCCAGCAGCTTAGTTGGGGTTCGAGAGGGAGAGCAGTACTTC.

The rearrangement uses TRBV5-1 and TRBJ1-1; D unresolved. Between the trimmed V and J ends, which lost 4 bases and 7 bases, there was a span of 14 bases. The length of the CDR3 is 13 residues. CDR1 is SGHRS and CDR2 is YFSETQ in the germline V gene. CDR3 in amino acids: CASSANEGREAFF. The CDR3 coding sequence is TGCGCCAGCAGCGCCAACGAGGGCCGTGAAGCTTTCTTT.

In this sample, this clonotype turned up a few times. J is TRBJ2-7 and V is TRBV7-9, with 13 positions matching TRBD2. The V and J ends lost 0 bases and 4 bases, in that order; junction bases with no gene match: 6. Germline-derived CDR1 and CDR2 are SEHNR and FQNEAQ (reference sequence). CDR3 length: 17 amino acids. CDR3 sequence (DNA): TGTGCCAGCAGCTTAGCGCCAGGGACTAGCGGGGTGTACGAGCAGTACTTC. Amino acids: CASSLAPGTSGVYEQYF.

As to this clonotype: Just one base apart from a much larger clone, this may be a read error. The chain is built from TRBV6-2 or TRBV6-3 and TRBJ2-1; D is undetermined. The CDR3 consists of 16 residues. The germline V gene has CDR1 MNHEY and CDR2 SVGEGT. The CDR3 here is CASSRLPNLHYNEQLF. The DNA of the CDR3 is TGTGCCAGCAGTCGCTTACCGAACCTCCACTACAATGAGCAGCTCTTC.

This clonotype was seen many times. V and J are TRBV30 and TRBJ2-4; D ambiguous. The V end lost 0 bases, the J end lost 7 bases, and 4 bases lay between the germline ends. This CDR3 contains 11 residues. Germline V gives CDR1 GTSNPN, CDR2 SVGIG (reference sequence). The CDR3 coding sequence is TGTGCCTGGAGTGTGCGGAACATTCAGTACTTC. Translated: CAWSVRNIQYF.

Many counts were recorded for this clonotype. The chain recombines TRBV24-1 with TRBJ2-5, with D tentatively TRBD1 (6 bases). Germline values: CDR1 KGHDR, CDR2 SFDVKD. The length of the CDR3 is 14 residues. The germline V and J ends were trimmed by 4 bases and 1 base, with 9 bases remaining between them. The CDR3 sequence is CATSDGQRQETQYF. The CDR3 DNA reads TGTGCCACCAGTGACGGACAGCGCCAAGAGACCCAGTACTTC.

The DNA of the CDR3 is TGCGCCAGCAGCTCAGGGACAGGGGGCATCAACACTGAAGCTTTCTTT. It is translated as CASSSGTGGINTEAFF. The rearrangement uses TRBV4-1 and TRBJ1-1; 12 bases are shared with TRBD1. The J segment lost 2 bases and the V segment lost 5 bases, leaving 6 bases of the junction unmatched. Germline V gene lookup returns CDR1 MGHRA and CDR2 YSYEKL. This CDR3 has 16 amino acids.